A selection of T cell receptor beta chains follows, all from one sample in a study of beta chain features in type 1 diabetes. The table came from immunoSEQ multiplex PCR; TCRdb's copy has only in-frame clones and leaves some out. Of under 250,000 clones listed, about 30% are singletons. The specimen was central memory CD4+ T cells from blood. Receptors were obtained from a man between 25 and 39 years old in good health. Both conserved end residues are part of each CDR3. The order of the fields is J gene, D gene, V gene, CDR3 length, clone size, CDR3 DNA, CDR3 protein. The D gene is left open where the match is weak. Size is omitted from some rows. Given values are once, few, many or a class for expanded clones.

TRBJ2-5	.	TRBV10-3	14	.	TGTGCCATCAGTGACTCCCGGGGCGAAGAGACCCAGTACTTC	CAISDSRGEETQYF
TRBJ2-7	.	TRBV29-1	11	few	TGCAGCGTTGTTGACAGTTACGAGCAGTACTTC	CSVVDSYEQYF
TRBJ1-5	.	TRBV28	13	.	TGTGCCAGCACCCCGACAGTTAAACAGCCCCAGCATTTT	CASTPTVKQPQHF
TRBJ1-5	.	TRBV28	15	few	TGTGCCAGCAGCTTCATCGGGGCAGGCCCACAGCCCCAGCATTTT	CASSFIGAGPQPQHF
TRBJ1-6	TRBD1	TRBV7-9	16	once	TGTGCCAGCAGCAGCGGGACAGGGAGTAGAAATTCACCCCTCCACTTT	CASSSGTGSRNSPLHF
TRBJ2-5	.	TRBV5-4	13	.	TGTGCCAGCAGAGAGGGGAGACAAGAGACCCAGTACTTC	CASREGRQETQYF
TRBJ1-1	TRBD1	TRBV7-9	13	few	TGTGCCATCCGACAGGGGATGAACACTGAAGCTTTCTTT	CAIRQGMNTEAFF
TRBJ2-5	.	TRBV7-7	12	few	TGTGCCAGCAGTTTGCTACGGGGGACCCAGTACTTC	CASSLLRGTQYF
TRBJ2-3	.	TRBV14	12	few	TGTGCCAGCAGCAAAGACACAGATACGCAGTATTTT	CASSKDTDTQYF
TRBJ2-5	.	TRBV12-5	12	.	TGTGCTAGTGGTTTGGTAAAGGAGACCCAGTACTTC	CASGLVKETQYF
TRBJ1-2	TRBD1	TRBV28	13	.	TGTGCCAGCAGTCGACAGGGGAACTATGGCTACACCTTC	CASSRQGNYGYTF
TRBJ2-1	TRBD1	TRBV2	14	many	TGTGCCAGCAGGCTCGGACAGGGGGCGAATGAGCAGTTCTTC	CASRLGQGANEQFF
TRBJ1-1	.	TRBV5-4	12	.	TGTGCCAGCAGCTTTCGGGACGGGGAAGCTTTCTTT	CASSFRDGEAFF
TRBJ2-3	TRBD2	TRBV7-2	18	once	TGTGCCAGCAGCTCCCCGGCCCAACTCGCGGGGGGGACAGATACGCAGTATTTT	CASSSPAQLAGGTDTQYF
TRBJ2-1	TRBD2	TRBV7-9	15	.	TGTGCCACCAATATAGCTAGCGGGAGTGGGAATGAGCAGTTCTTC	CATNIASGSGNEQFF
TRBJ2-5	TRBD2	TRBV9	17	.	TGTGCCAGCAGCGTCGGACTGACTAGCGGGGGGGCCGGGACCCAGTACTTC	CASSVGLTSGGAGTQYF
TRBJ1-2	.	TRBV6-5	13	.	TGTGCCAGCAGCCCGGGACGGAGCTATGGCTACACCTTC	CASSPGRSYGYTF
TRBJ1-1	.	TRBV29-1	12	.	TGCAGCGCGCGACAGTCGGGTACTGAAGCTTTCTTT	CSARQSGTEAFF
TRBJ1-2	TRBD1	TRBV7-2	13	few	TGTGCCAGCAGCTTTGAGGACAGGGGCGGCTACACCTTC	CASSFEDRGGYTF
TRBJ2-5	.	TRBV7-6	14	.	TGTGCCAGCAGCTTAGCGACAGTCCAAGAGACCCAGTACTTC	CASSLATVQETQYF
TRBJ2-6	.	TRBV28	16	many	TGTGCCAGCACCCCCGCCGGGGAGTCTGGGGCCAACGTCCTGACTTTC	CASTPAGESGANVLTF
TRBJ2-5	.	TRBV7-2	11	.	TGTGCCAGCAGCTTATCGGCAGGCCAGTACTTC	CASSLSAGQYF
TRBJ2-3	.	TRBV29-1	11	few	TGCAGCGTGACCATAGAAGTTACGCAGTATTTT	CSVTIEVTQYF